Below, 15 T cell receptor beta chains from the same sample are listed, as sequenced in a study of metastatic and nonmetastatic thyroid tumors. TCRdb recomputed clones from the PCR reads via MiXCR. The sample has about 92,000 clones, under 15% seen once; the top ten hold roughly 3.6%. The entire patient cohort was treatment-naive prior to thyroid surgery. Sample: blood. Receptor source: a female donor with papillary thyroid cancer or a benign thyroid nodule (not recorded which). Some clones in this sample may be carry-over from other donors' samples.

This clone was counted between two and nine times. This chain uses TRBV2 with TRBJ2-7; 7 bases map to TRBD1. Germline-derived CDR1 and CDR2 are SNHLY and FYNNEI. CDR3 length equals 12 residues. V lost 8 bases, J lost 2 bases, and 3 bases stayed unmatched. DNA for the CDR3: TGTGCCAGCCGGGACAGAGCCTACGAGCAGTACTTC. This sequence encodes CASRDRAYEQYF.

This clone was recorded many times. V gene TRBV24-1 combines with J gene TRBJ2-1, with 7 positions matching TRBD1. CDR1 is KGHDR and CDR2 is SFDVKD in the germline V gene. With 3 bases clipped from V and 5 bases from J, the junction kept 6 bases outside the gene matches. CDR3 length: 15 amino acids. The chain's CDR3 is CATSDMGQPDNEQFF. CDR3 nucleotide sequence: TGTGCCACCAGTGATATGGGACAGCCAGACAATGAGCAGTTCTTC.

In this sample, this clone turned up many times. The chain has TRBV4-1 and TRBJ2-7, with 7 nucleotides matching TRBD1. V was pared by 0 bases and J by 1 base, with 3 bases of the junction left unmatched. This CDR3 region has 15 residues. Germline lookup yields CDR1 MGHRA and CDR2 YSYEKL. In DNA, the CDR3 is TGCGCCAGCAGCCAAGAGGGGACAGCTTCCTACGAGCAGTACTTC. Translating it yields CASSQEGTASYEQYF.

This clone was counted at least ten times. One junction end does not reproduce the germline sequence, and a read error may be involved. The chain recombines TRBV7-7 with TRBJ2-2, with TRBD2 matching over 9 bases. The CDR3 runs to 15 residues. Germline CDR1 SSHAT, CDR2 FNYEAQ (reference sequence). CDR3 DNA sequence: TGTGCTAGCAGCAGTAGCGGGGGTCACACCGGGGAGCTGTTTTTT. Residues: CASSSSGGHTGELFF.

The chain uses TRBV7-6 and TRBJ2-5, with D hard to call. The CDR3 totals 15 residues. V was pared by 5 bases and J by 5 bases, with 18 bases between. CDR1 is SGHVS, CDR2 FNYEAQ, per germline. In nucleotides, the CDR3 is TGTGCCAGCAGCACTCAGAACGGTCCTGGTGAGACCCAGTACTTC. This gives the protein CASSTQNGPGETQYF.

This clone was recorded at least ten times. The chain employs TRBV3-1 and TRBJ2-5; D not certain. Trimming stripped 4 bases from V and 8 bases from J, with 8 bases between. Per germline, CDR1 LGHDT and CDR2 YNNKEL (reference sequence). This CDR3 spans 11 amino acids. CDR3 in DNA: TGTGCCAGCAGCCGTGACCTCACCCAGTACTTC. This translates into CASSRDLTQYF.

In regard to this clone: A junction boundary mismatches the germline segment, possibly from a read error. The chain is built from TRBV20-1 and TRBJ1-6, with D tentatively TRBD1 (6 bases). The CDR3 is made up of 14 amino acids. CDR1 is DFQATT and CDR2 is SNEGSKA in the germline V gene (reference sequence). CDR3 in amino acids: CSARSGAYNSPLNF. The CDR3 DNA follows: TGCAGTGCTAGATCGGGGGCCTATAATTCACCCCTCAACTTT.

This clone was counted many times. The chain couples TRBV6-2 or TRBV6-3 to TRBJ1-2, with 7 bases lining up with TRBD1. V shed 6 bases, J shed 5 bases, and the junction held 3 bases outside the gene matches. CDR3 length: 12 residues. The germline V gene encodes CDR1 MNHEY and CDR2 SVGEGT. The CDR3 DNA follows: TGTGCCAGCAGGGAGGGACAGTATGGCTACACCTTC. Amino acids: CASREGQYGYTF.

This clone was seen at least ten times. This same CDR3 is encoded by further DNA sequences in the sample. This chain connects TRBV7-9 to TRBJ2-7, with 8 bases aligning to TRBD1. V shed 4 bases, J shed 4 bases, and the junction held 9 bases outside the gene matches. Germline V gives CDR1 SEHNR, CDR2 FQNEAQ (reference sequence). The CDR3 is 15 amino acids. Written as DNA, the CDR3 is TGTGCCAGCAGCTCTTCCCAGGGGGCAGGGTACGAGCAGTACTTC. Its translation: CASSSSQGAGYEQYF.

There are many counts of this clone. The gene calls are TRBV6-1 and TRBJ2-2; tentatively, D is TRBD2 (5 bases). The CDR3 sequence is 13 residues long. CDR1 MNHNS and CDR2 SASEGT come from the germline V gene. The germline V and J ends were trimmed by 6 bases and 9 bases, with 14 bases remaining between them. CDR3 coding DNA: TGTGCCAGCAGGAGGACTGGGATTAGGGAGCTGTTTTTT. It specifies CASRRTGIRELFF.

This clone was recorded a few times. A much larger clone sits a single nucleotide away, making a read error possible. The rearrangement joins TRBV11-1 to TRBJ2-1; TRBD1 matches at 12 bases. Per the germline V gene, CDR1 is SGHAT and CDR2 is FQDESV (reference sequence). The CDR3 length is 14 residues. V lost 7 bases to trimming and J lost 5 bases; unmatched junction nucleotides: 3. The CDR3 sequence: CASIRDRGHNEQFF. CDR3 in DNA: TGTGCCAGCATCAGGGACAGGGGGCACAATGAGCAGTTCTTC.

This clone has ten or more counts. V usage is TRBV7-9 and J usage is TRBJ2-5; 8 bases match TRBD2. After removal of 4 bases from V and 4 bases from J, the junction contained 8 bases not matched to a gene. CDR1 and CDR2 (germline): SEHNR, FQNEAQ (reference sequence). This CDR3 contains 15 residues. This CDR3 is CASSSPSGLPETQYF. The CDR3 DNA is TGTGCCAGCAGCTCTCCTAGCGGGCTTCCAGAGACCCAGTACTTC.

This clone was seen ten or more times. CDR3 DNA sequence: TGCGCCAGCAGCCCGGACAGGGAAGGTGAAAAACTGTTTTTT. As protein: CASSPDREGEKLFF. The chain couples TRBV5-1 to TRBJ1-4; TRBD1 agrees at 8 bases. In germline, CDR1 is SGHRS, CDR2 YFSETQ. V gave up 4 bases and J gave up 7 bases; unmatched junction bases: 6. The CDR3 length is 14 residues.

As DNA, the CDR3 is TGTGCCAGCAGCCAAGACAGGCCCCCCCGGGCCACAGATACGCAGTATTTT. Its protein product is CASSQDRPPRATDTQYF. The chain employs TRBV4-2 and TRBJ2-3; no clear D gene. This CDR3 spans 17 amino acids. Trimming took off 0 bases at V and 2 bases at J, with 15 bases between the two ends. Germline CDR1 LGHNA, CDR2 YNFKEQ.

The sample holds many counts of this clone. The genes are TRBV7-8 and TRBJ2-1; the D is unclear. Germline V gene data show CDR1 as SGHVS and CDR2 as FQNEAQ. Trimming left V 5 bases short and J 6 bases short, with 11 bases between. The CDR3 consists of 13 residues. CDR3 amino acids: CASSLTGANEQFF. The DNA of the CDR3 is TGTGCCAGCAGCCTAACCGGAGCCAATGAGCAGTTCTTC.